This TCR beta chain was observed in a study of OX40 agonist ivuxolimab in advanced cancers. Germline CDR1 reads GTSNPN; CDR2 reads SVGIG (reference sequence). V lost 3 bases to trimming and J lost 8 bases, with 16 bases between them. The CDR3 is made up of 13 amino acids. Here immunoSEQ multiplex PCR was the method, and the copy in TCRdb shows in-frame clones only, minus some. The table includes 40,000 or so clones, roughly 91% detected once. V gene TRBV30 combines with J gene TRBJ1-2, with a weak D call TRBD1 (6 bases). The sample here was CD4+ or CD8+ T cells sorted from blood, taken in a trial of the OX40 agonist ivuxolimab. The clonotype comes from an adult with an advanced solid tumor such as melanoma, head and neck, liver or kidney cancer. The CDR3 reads CAWSPGGAGGYTF. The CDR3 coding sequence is TGTGCCTGGAGCCCGGGGGGGGCAGGGGGCTACACCTTC.